This TCR beta chain was found in a study of T cell responses to AZD1222 COVID-19 vaccine. On the study more broadly: Pooled together were second doses at about 4 or about 12 weeks. Study results and limitations: Seropositive AZD1222 recipients at baseline numbered only 6 or 7. The study sampled repertoires only after the peak T cell response.

Data came from immunoSEQ multiplex PCR; TCRdb stores just in-frame clones and leaves some out. The sample lists under 200,000 clones; 85% to 95% were seen once. In the case of this clone: The antigen is unknown.

The CDR3 consists of 20 residues. Germline CDR1 and CDR2: SGDLS and YYNGEE. Germline trimming cut 0 bases from V and 1 base from J; bases unmatched to any gene: 18. This sequence was found in an adult in good health. The starting material was peripheral blood, obtained on day 0 of AZD1222 vaccination. This sequence joins TRBV9 and TRBJ1-2, with 7 nucleotides matching TRBD1. CDR3 nucleotide sequence: TGTGCCAGCAGCGTAGGGGAACGGTTAGACAGGGTCCGGGGTAACTATGGCTACACCTTC. Translating gives CASSVGERLDRVRGNYGYTF.